The clone carrying this T cell receptor (beta chain) was counted only a few times. The sample originates from a study of patients and donors after allogeneic stem cell transplantation. Trimming shortened V by 4 bases and J by 0 bases, and 10 bases separated the two germline ends. CDR1 is LNHNV, CDR2 YYDKDF, per germline (reference sequence). The length of the CDR3 is 14 residues. TCRdb redid the calling of the RT-PCR reads with MiXCR, one entry per CDR3 protein. Among about 960,000 distinct CDR3 sequences, about a sixth were seen once, and the ten largest hold 5% to 6.5%. Sequencing used blood, either unsorted or a sorted T cell fraction (not recorded which). V usage is TRBV15 and J usage is TRBJ2-7; no clear D gene. The TCR was taken from a human donor who was either an allogeneic HSCT recipient or a stem cell or donor lymphocyte infusion donor (not recorded which). It is not recorded whose cells these are; they may come from a transplant donor. CDR3 DNA: TGTGCCACCAGCACCCAGCCGGGCTCCTACGAGCAGTACTTC. Translated, it gives CATSTQPGSYEQYF. The whole variable domain, remainder taken from reference TRBV15 and TRBJ2-7, is DAMVIQNPRYQVTQFGKPVTLSCSQTLNHNVMYWYQQKSSQAPKLLFHYYDKDFNNEADTPDNFQSRRPNTSFCFLDIRSPGLGDTAMYLCATSTQPGSYEQYFGPGTRLTVT.